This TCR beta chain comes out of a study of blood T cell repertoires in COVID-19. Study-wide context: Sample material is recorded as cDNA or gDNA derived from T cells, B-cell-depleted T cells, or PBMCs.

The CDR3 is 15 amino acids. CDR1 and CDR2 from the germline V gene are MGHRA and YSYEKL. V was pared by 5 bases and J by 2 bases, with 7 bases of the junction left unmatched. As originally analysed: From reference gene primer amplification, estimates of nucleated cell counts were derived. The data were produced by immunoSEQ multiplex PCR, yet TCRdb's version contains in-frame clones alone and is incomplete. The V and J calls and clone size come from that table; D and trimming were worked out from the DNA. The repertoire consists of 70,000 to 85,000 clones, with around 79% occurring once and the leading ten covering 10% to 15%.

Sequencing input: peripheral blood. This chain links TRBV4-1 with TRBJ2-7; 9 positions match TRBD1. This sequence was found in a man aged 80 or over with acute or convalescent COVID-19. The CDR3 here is CASSLTGQGPYEQYF. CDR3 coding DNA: TGCGCCAGCAGCTTAACGGGACAGGGCCCCTACGAGCAGTACTTC.